The clone carrying this T cell receptor (beta chain) turned up a few times. This record belongs to a study of blood T cells in healthy people across ages. The second PCR ran roughly 7 to 12 cycles with a sample-barcoded 5' primer and J-beta primers. MiXCR was run by TCRdb on the 5' RACE reads, yielding one entry per CDR3 protein. This table holds roughly 800,000 distinct CDR3 sequences, roughly 25% found once. The sample also formed part of further work on T cells of mothers and their children. That report adds: The sample comes from nine or ten healthy Caucasian donors: mothers and children. Researchers report slightly higher, though non-significant, overlap in related mother-child pairs than in unrelated pairs. It was observed that no persistent microchimeric T cell clones could be detected.

This receptor was obtained from a boy aged 10-17 years in good health. Sequencing was done on a sample of blood.

The DNA of the CDR3 is TGTGCCAGCAGTTACTCGAGCAGTCCTCCCTACGAGCAGTACTTC. It specifies CASSYSSSPPYEQYF. The genes are TRBV6-5 and TRBJ2-7; D gene unclear. Germline CDR1 MNHEY, CDR2 SVGAGI. V was cut by 0 bases and J by 2 bases, with 11 bases left in between. This CDR3 has 15 amino acids.